Listed below are T cell receptor beta chains from one sample, sequenced in a study of T cell repertoires in cytomegalovirus infection. From the reads, TCRdb called clonotypes with MiXCR, one entry per CDR3 protein. The sample lists around 94,000 distinct CDR3 sequences, approximately 17% occurring once. The sample taken for sequencing was PBMCs. The source is a human donor in good health (CMV status not recorded). Some clones in this sample may be carry-over from other donors' samples. CDR3s leave out the opening cysteine and the closing phenylalanine or tryptophan. Fields, in order: V gene, clone size, CDR3 protein. Rows may omit the clone size; those that give it use once, few, many or a size class.

v_call: TRBV3-1; clone_size: -; cdr3_aa: ASSQEEEKLF
v_call: TRBV2; clone_size: -; cdr3_aa: ASSDAGTDNEQY
v_call: TRBV2; clone_size: many; cdr3_aa: ASSSEGESYNEQF
v_call: TRBV7-2; clone_size: many; cdr3_aa: ASSFPLSSGGGRGTQY
v_call: TRBV20-1; clone_size: -; cdr3_aa: SAGATGSGEAF
v_call: TRBV7-2; clone_size: many; cdr3_aa: ASSGQGGSYGYT
v_call: TRBV4-1; clone_size: many; cdr3_aa: ASSQPDGDTQY
v_call: TRBV7-2; clone_size: -; cdr3_aa: ASSYSGGTLGQY
v_call: TRBV18; clone_size: few; cdr3_aa: ASSPSQGNSPLH
v_call: TRBV7-9; clone_size: few; cdr3_aa: ASSSSRSKRQGSGMNTEAF
v_call: TRBV10-3; clone_size: many; cdr3_aa: AISESRLAKETQY
v_call: TRBV2; clone_size: -; cdr3_aa: ASRGQGLTGELF
v_call: TRBV5-1; clone_size: -; cdr3_aa: ASGRQGNSNEQF
v_call: TRBV7-2; clone_size: many; cdr3_aa: ASSLVGRDRGLFYNEQF
v_call: TRBV19; clone_size: -; cdr3_aa: ASRRGFGELF
v_call: TRBV6-1; clone_size: -; cdr3_aa: ASSEFTGTSAF
v_call: TRBV7-8; clone_size: many; cdr3_aa: ASSLRRLSRNQPQH
v_call: TRBV5-6; clone_size: few; cdr3_aa: ASSYKTGLEDEQY
v_call: TRBV28; clone_size: many; cdr3_aa: ASSSRLAGPETQY
v_call: TRBV10-3; clone_size: few; cdr3_aa: AITGLAGADTQY
v_call: TRBV12-3/TRBV12-4; clone_size: many; cdr3_aa: ASSSRRDEEPQH
v_call: TRBV25-1; clone_size: -; cdr3_aa: ASSSNSGQGTSQY
v_call: TRBV7-2; clone_size: -; cdr3_aa: ASTPGLIQY
v_call: TRBV7-2; clone_size: many; cdr3_aa: ASSPSGDRNYGYT
v_call: TRBV7-9; clone_size: many; cdr3_aa: ASSYTGHSENTGELF
v_call: TRBV5-1; clone_size: -; cdr3_aa: ASSFGLAGGPNEQF
v_call: TRBV7-2; clone_size: many; cdr3_aa: ASSSIRGTGELF
v_call: TRBV11-2; clone_size: large; cdr3_aa: ASSQSGVEQF
v_call: TRBV7-6; clone_size: few; cdr3_aa: ASSLSRSYEQY
v_call: TRBV28; clone_size: few; cdr3_aa: ASSTRGGGAGELF
v_call: TRBV7-2; clone_size: many; cdr3_aa: ASGVSGGTDTQY
v_call: TRBV12-3/TRBV12-4; clone_size: -; cdr3_aa: ASSFSIFPGRPPDTQY
v_call: TRBV7-6; clone_size: many; cdr3_aa: ASSLELDPYNEQF
v_call: TRBV14; clone_size: few; cdr3_aa: ASSPHGRSNTGELF
v_call: TRBV5-1; clone_size: many; cdr3_aa: ASSELTANSPLH
v_call: TRBV25-1; clone_size: -; cdr3_aa: ASSEASGLSSGTQY